This entry concerns a single T cell receptor (beta chain). The PCR contained 60 Vbeta and 13 Jbeta primers. Measured with immunoSEQ multiplex PCR; TCRdb has only the in-frame clones, and not every one. The table records 60,000 to 65,000 clones, approximately 71% of them present only once. The CDR3 runs 14 residues. V lost 3 bases and J lost 7; bases outside the gene matches: 1. Germline loops: CDR1 LNHNV, CDR2 YYDKDF (reference sequence). This entry comes from a study of cytomegalovirus exposure and HLA in healthy donors. J is TRBJ1-6 and V is TRBV15; 9 positions agree with TRBD1. Sequenced sample: PBMCs. This TCR came from a man aged 45-60 years in good health and CMV-seropositive. DNA for the CDR3: TGTGCCACCAGCAGGGACAGGGGCAATTCACCCCTCCACTTT. Its protein is CATSRDRGNSPLHF.